The sequence of this T cell receptor beta chain was determined in a study of cytomegalovirus exposure and HLA in healthy donors. This table comes from immunoSEQ multiplex PCR, and its TCRdb copy is limited to in-frame clones, with some not included. The table has approximately 300,000 clones, 87% seen once. The V gene lost 0 bases and the J gene lost 5 bases, with 15 bases spanning the gap. Germline V gene data show CDR1 as LGHNA and CDR2 as YSLEER. The length of the CDR3 is 16 residues. The gene calls are TRBV4-3 and TRBJ2-3, with D possibly being TRBD1 or TRBD2 (5 bases each). The receptor was isolated from a woman aged 25 to 39 in good health and CMV-seropositive. The sequenced sample was PBMCs. The CDR3 loop reads CASSQEVQGRVDTQYF. The CDR3 coding sequence is TGCGCCAGCAGCCAAGAGGTTCAGGGACGAGTAGATACGCAGTATTTT.